This T cell receptor beta chain stems from a study of T cells in Graves' hyperthyroidism and ophthalmopathy. The table lists this clonotype with many counts. The antigen remains undetermined. Findings and caveats of the study: Among thyroid clonotypes expanded above 0.001, most also appeared in blood.

Authors of the study amplified TCR beta CDR3 regions from RNA transcripts. Initially, a first-round RT-PCR of the TCR CDR3 employed the HTBI primer set. TCRdb redid the calling of the multiplex PCR reads with MiXCR, one entry per CDR3 protein. The sample has 530,000 or so distinct CDR3 sequences; around a quarter are singletons. Deletions cut 0 bases from V and 5 bases from J, with 16 bases between. The CDR3 sequence is 16 residues long. Germline V CDR1 and CDR2: SGHTA, FQGTGA. This TCR was sampled from a woman in her twenties or thirties with Graves' ophthalmopathy. Sample: blood. V is TRBV7-3 and J is TRBJ2-5; D possibly uses TRBD1 or TRBD2 (6 bases each). The chain's CDR3 is CASSLTGGGTGETQYF. DNA for the CDR3: TGTGCCAGCAGCTTAACGGGGGGCGGCACGGGGGAGACCCAGTACTTC.